This TCR beta chain was sequenced for a study of blood T cell repertoires in COVID-19 (dated by TCRdb to 2018 to 2020). With respect to the entire study: The collaborator samples originated in the United States, Italy and Spain and spanned the acute and convalescent phases of COVID-19. The prospective study material was composed of cDNA or gDNA derived from T cells, B-cell-depleted T cells, or PBMCs. The dataset comprised deeply sampled blood TCRbeta repertoires from subjects exposed to, actively infected with, or recovered from COVID-19. A freely available public database, intended as a resource for researchers studying the immune response to SARS-CoV-2, is where the repertoires were released. Samples were obtained from the ongoing ImmuneRACE study (first 160 participants) and from 1,200 or so subjects provided by 6 global collaborators. The sample metadata nearly always contained a de-identified subject ID, COVID-19 status, age in years and sex. Where HLA class I and class II types were available, the types were taken from metadata supplied by the sample provider, not from assay-based typing.

Whole blood was collected in K2EDTA tubes by collaborating institutions according to the institutions' own protocols. For TCRbeta analysis, collaborators shipped samples as frozen whole blood, isolated PBMCs, or DNA extracted from either of those sample types. Concerning this clone: Its antigen target is currently unknown. Per-base qualities were not stored, and no clone one base away is much larger. Within the sample, other DNA sequences also encode this same CDR3.

Summary of the overall study and its limitations: The quantity of clinical and demographic metadata differed by source and by participant and was supplied without curation.

The immunoSEQ Assay, a bias-controlled multiplex PCR, was used to amplify TCRbeta CDR3 regions from genomic DNA. The authors' pipeline ran thus. The number of nucleated cells in each sample was estimated from the amplification of reference gene primers within the assay. Sequence reads were collapsed and filtered to measure the absolute abundance of every unique TCRbeta CDR3 rearrangement. For each sample, productive Simpson clonality was calculated by taking the square root of Simpson's diversity index across productive rearrangements. TCRdb provides this immuneACCESS table in a form limited to in-frame rearrangements. Some clones are lacking; in checked studies, under half of them reflect an unresolved V gene, and why the rest are absent is not known. The D gene and trimming were derived from the DNA, and the V and J assignments and clone size from that table. The sample data list under 350,000 clones, and 70% to 90% of these were observed just once. Roughly 11% of the sample is taken by the ten largest.

The sequence came from a woman aged 65 to 85 with acute or convalescent COVID-19. The sample consisted of peripheral blood.

The CDR3 has the sequence CASSRGTSGGQETQYF. The base sequence is TGTGCCAGCAGCCGTGGGACTAGCGGGGGACAAGAGACCCAGTACTTC. This sequence uses TRBV5-4 and TRBJ2-5, and 14 junction bases match TRBD2. CDR1 SGHNT and CDR2 YYREEE are derived from the germline V gene (reference sequence). The CDR3 holds 16 amino acids from the cysteine to the phenylalanine. The read is trimmed to its CDR3 DNA, 48 bases read in frame from base 1. V has 4 bases trimmed and J has 2 bases trimmed; junction bases matching no gene number 4.